This TCR beta chain was identified in a study of blood T cell repertoires in COVID-19. The germline V gene encodes CDR1 KGHDR and CDR2 SFDVKD. CDR3 length: 12 residues. V lost 3 bases, J lost 2 bases, and 3 bases lay in between. The Seattle site enrolled patients during active infection and followed them longitudinally. The assay was immunoSEQ multiplex PCR, and TCRdb's table has in-frame clones only and misses some. Of 200,000 to 250,000 clones in the sample, around four fifths are singletons; the top ten hold under 12%. What was sequenced was peripheral blood. The source of this sequence is a woman over 75 with COVID-19, enrolled during active disease. The V and J genes are TRBV24-1 and TRBJ1-2; D is undetermined. In nucleotides, the CDR3 is TGTGCCACCAGTGATCCGAACTATGGCTACACCTTC. It encodes CATSDPNYGYTF.